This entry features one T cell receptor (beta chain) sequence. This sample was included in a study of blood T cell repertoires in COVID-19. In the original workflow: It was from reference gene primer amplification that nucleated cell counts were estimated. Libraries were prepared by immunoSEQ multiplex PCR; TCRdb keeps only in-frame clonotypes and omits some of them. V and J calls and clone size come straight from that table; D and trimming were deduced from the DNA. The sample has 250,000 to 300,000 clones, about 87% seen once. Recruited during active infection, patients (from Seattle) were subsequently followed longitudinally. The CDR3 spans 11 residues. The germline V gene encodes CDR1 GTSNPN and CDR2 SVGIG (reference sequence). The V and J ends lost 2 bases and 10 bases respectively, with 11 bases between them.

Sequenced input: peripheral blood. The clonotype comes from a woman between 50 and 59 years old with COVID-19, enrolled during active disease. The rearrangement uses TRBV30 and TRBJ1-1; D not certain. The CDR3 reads CAWSLTLVAFF. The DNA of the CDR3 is TGTGCCTGGAGTCTGACTTTGGTAGCTTTCTTT.